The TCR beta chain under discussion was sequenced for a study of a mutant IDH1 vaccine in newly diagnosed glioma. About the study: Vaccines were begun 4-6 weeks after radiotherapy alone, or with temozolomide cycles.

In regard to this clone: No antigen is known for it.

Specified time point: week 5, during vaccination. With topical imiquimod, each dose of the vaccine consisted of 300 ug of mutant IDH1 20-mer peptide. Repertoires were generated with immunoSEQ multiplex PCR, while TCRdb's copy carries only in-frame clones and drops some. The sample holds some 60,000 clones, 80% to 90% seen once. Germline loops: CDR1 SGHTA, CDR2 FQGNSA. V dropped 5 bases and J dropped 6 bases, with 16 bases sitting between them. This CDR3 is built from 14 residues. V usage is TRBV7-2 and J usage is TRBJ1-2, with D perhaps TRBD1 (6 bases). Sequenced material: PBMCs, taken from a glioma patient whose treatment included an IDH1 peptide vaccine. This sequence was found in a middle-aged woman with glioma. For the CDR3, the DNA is TGTGCCAGCAGCCCCCCCCACAGGGACCATGGCTACACCTTC. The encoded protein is CASSPPHRDHGYTF. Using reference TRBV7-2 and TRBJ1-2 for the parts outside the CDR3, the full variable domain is GAGVSQSPSNKVTEKGKDVELRCDPISGHTALYWYRQSLGQGLEFLIYFQGNSAPDKSGLPSDRFSAERTGGSVSTLTIQRTQQEDSAVYLCASSPPHRDHGYTFGSGTRLTVV.